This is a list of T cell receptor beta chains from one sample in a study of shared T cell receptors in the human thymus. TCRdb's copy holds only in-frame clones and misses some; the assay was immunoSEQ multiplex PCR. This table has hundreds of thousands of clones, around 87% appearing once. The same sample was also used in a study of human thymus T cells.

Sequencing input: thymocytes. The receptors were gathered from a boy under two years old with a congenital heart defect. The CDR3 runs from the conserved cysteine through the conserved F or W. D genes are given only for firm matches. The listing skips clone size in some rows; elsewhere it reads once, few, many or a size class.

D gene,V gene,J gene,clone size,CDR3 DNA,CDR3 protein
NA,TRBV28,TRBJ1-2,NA,TGTGCCAGCAGTCCTAACAGGGTGAGAGGGCTCTATGGCTACACCTTC,CASSPNRVRGLYGYTF
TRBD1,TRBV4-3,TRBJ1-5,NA,TGCGCCAGCAGCCAAGATCGGGGACAGGGCCGTAATCAGCCCCAGCATTTT,CASSQDRGQGRNQPQHF
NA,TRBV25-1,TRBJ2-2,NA,TGTGCCAGCAGCGAAAACATAGGGGGACTAAAGAACACCGGGGAGCTGTTTTTT,CASSENIGGLKNTGELFF
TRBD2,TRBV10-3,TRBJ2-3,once,TGTGCCATCAGTGGTGGGCTAGCGGGGCTCACAGATACGCAGTATTTT,CAISGGLAGLTDTQYF
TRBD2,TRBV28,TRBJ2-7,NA,TGTGCCAGCAGTAGGGCACTAGCGGGAGGGCCGAGGGGATCATACGAGCAGTACTTC,CASSRALAGGPRGSYEQYF
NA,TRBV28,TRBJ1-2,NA,TGTGCCAGCAGTTTTTGGGGGGTAATCTTGGACTATGGCTACACCTTC,CASSFWGVILDYGYTF
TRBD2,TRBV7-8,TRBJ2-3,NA,TGTGCCAGCCTTAGGACTAGCGGGAGTTGGGGCACAGATACGCAGTATTTT,CASLRTSGSWGTDTQYF
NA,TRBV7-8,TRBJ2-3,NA,TGTGCCAGCAGCCCTGGCAGGATCTCGGGGGACCCATCTTGTACGCAGTATTTT,CASSPGRISGDPSCTQYF
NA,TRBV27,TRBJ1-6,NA,TGTGCCAGCAGTTGGGGCAATTCACCCCTCCACTTT,CASSWGNSPLHF
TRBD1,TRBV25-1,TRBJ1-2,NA,TGTGCCAGCAGTGAATGGGAGCGGACAGGGCGAATCTATGGCTACACCTTC,CASSEWERTGRIYGYTF
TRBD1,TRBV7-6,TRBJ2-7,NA,TGTGCCAGCAGCTTAGCTAGGGACAGCGGAACCGAGCAGTACTTC,CASSLARDSGTEQYF
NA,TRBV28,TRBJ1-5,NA,TGTGCCAGCAGTTTATCAGGGCCGCATCAGCCCCAGCATTTT,CASSLSGPHQPQHF
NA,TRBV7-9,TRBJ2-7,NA,TGTGCCAGCAGCTCCGGGGGTCGGGAGCAGTACTTC,CASSSGGREQYF
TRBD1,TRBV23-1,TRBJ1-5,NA,TGCGCCAGCGAAACAGGGGATCAGCCCCAGCATTTT,CASETGDQPQHF
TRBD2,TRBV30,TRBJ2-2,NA,TGTGCCTGGAGTGTTTATAGACTAGCGAGCACCGGGGAGCTGTTTTTT,CAWSVYRLASTGELFF
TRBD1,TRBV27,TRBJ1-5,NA,TGTGCCAGCAGTCCGGCGGACAGGGTGAGGGAGAAGCCCCAGCATTTT,CASSPADRVREKPQHF
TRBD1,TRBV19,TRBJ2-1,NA,TGTGCCAGTAGTACCGGACAGGGGGTTGGTGAGCAGTTCTTC,CASSTGQGVGEQFF
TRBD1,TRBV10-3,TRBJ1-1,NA,TGTGCCATCAGCGGATTAGGACAGGTCGAGCGAGCTTTCTTT,CAISGLGQVERAFF
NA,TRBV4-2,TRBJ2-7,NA,TGTGCCAGCAGCAAATCCGGGACCTACGAGCAGTACTTC,CASSKSGTYEQYF
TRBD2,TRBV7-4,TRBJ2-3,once,TGTGCCAGCAGCTTTAGGGTAGCGGGAGTCATTCTAAATACGCAGTATTTT,CASSFRVAGVILNTQYF
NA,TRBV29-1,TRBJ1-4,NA,TGCAGCGTAGGGACACCCGCAACTAATGAAAAACTGTTTTTT,CSVGTPATNEKLFF
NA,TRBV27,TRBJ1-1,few,TGTGCCAGCAAGCGTCTAATGAACACTGAAGCTTTCTTT,CASKRLMNTEAFF
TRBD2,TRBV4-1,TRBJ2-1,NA,TGCGCCAGCAGCCAAGACCAAGCCCAGGGAGGACTAGCGGGAGTAAATGAGCAGTTCTTC,CASSQDQAQGGLAGVNEQFF
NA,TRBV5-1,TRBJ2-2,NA,TGCGCCAGCAGCTTGAATTTCAGGGGCCCCGGGGAGCTGTTTTTT,CASSLNFRGPGELFF
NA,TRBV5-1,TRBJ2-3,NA,TGCGCCAGCAGCAACCGACTAGAGGATACGCAGTATTTT,CASSNRLEDTQYF